This T cell receptor beta chain appears in the sequencing data of a study of T cell responses to AZD1222 COVID-19 vaccine. Study results and limitations: Researchers took repertoire samples only after the peak T cell response had come. Spike-wide coverage was observed for vaccine-associated CD4 TCRs, with dominant responses at 160-218 and 743-854. Mostly white British, mostly female donors; authors suggested clonal diversity may be underestimated. An increase in Spike-specific TCR breadth and depth was observed after two AZD1222 doses.

Libraries were prepared by immunoSEQ multiplex PCR; TCRdb keeps only in-frame clonotypes and omits some of them. The sample lists about 140,000 clones, around 93% occurring once. This clone was detected only once. The antigen is unknown. The V segment lost 3 bases and the J segment 2 bases; nucleotides outside the gene matches: 0. The germline CDR1 and CDR2 sequences are SEHNR and FQNEAQ (reference sequence). The CDR3 consists of 14 residues. The specimen comprised peripheral blood, sampled on day 0 of AZD1222 vaccination. This clonotype originated in an adult in good health. The rearrangement joins TRBV7-9 to TRBJ2-7; 11 nucleotides align to TRBD2. CDR3 coding DNA: TGTGCCAGCAGCTTGACTAGCGGGACCTACGAGCAGTACTTC. It yields the protein CASSLTSGTYEQYF. The complete variable domain, with remaining parts taken from reference TRBV7-9 and TRBJ2-7, reads DTGVSQNPRHKITKRGQNVTFRCDPISEHNRLYWYRQTLGQGPEFLTYFQNEAQLEKSRLLSDRFSAERPKGSFSTLEIQRTEQGDSAMYLCASSLTSGTYEQYFGPGTRLTVT.